This TCR beta chain was obtained from a study of blood T cell repertoires in COVID-19. Across the whole study: Samples of COVID-19 (acute and convalescent) were obtained from the United States, Italy and Spain. PBMCs, B-cell-depleted T cells, or T cells provided the cDNA or gDNA that made up the material.

The germline gives CDR1 SGHTA, CDR2 FQGTGA. V gave up 5 bases and J gave up 2 bases, with 16 bases separating them. The CDR3 covers 15 residues. Per the original methods: Nucleated cell counts were estimated from reference gene primer amplification. TCRdb keeps only in-frame clones here, not all; method: immunoSEQ multiplex PCR. V and J calls and clone size come straight from that table; D and trimming were deduced from the DNA. The sample gives approximately 240,000 clones, 84% of which show up once; about 4% is in the top ten. The source of this sequence is a man over 45 with acute or convalescent COVID-19. The specimen was peripheral blood. This chain links TRBV7-3 with TRBJ2-7; tentatively, D is TRBD1 (5 bases). CDR3: CASSPKGASAYEQYF. CDR3 bases: TGTGCCAGCAGCCCCAAAGGGGCAAGTGCCTACGAGCAGTACTTC.